This T cell receptor (beta chain) was found in a study of T cells in Graves' hyperthyroidism and ophthalmopathy. Study results and limitations: The model made its ophthalmopathy prediction, and onset followed a median 6.5 months later. Blood held most thyroid clonotypes expanded above 0.001 frequency.

Authors of the study amplified TCR beta CDR3 regions from RNA transcripts. The study used the HTBI primer set for a first-round RT-PCR of the TCR CDR3. TCRdb used MiXCR to reprocess the multiplex PCR reads, holding one entry per CDR3 protein. The sample holds roughly 200,000 distinct CDR3 sequences, about 17% seen once. Trimming stripped 3 bases from V and 4 bases from J, with 6 bases between. The CDR3 is made up of 12 amino acids. This clonotype was recorded at least ten times. Antigen: not known. The study enrolled patients aged 18 to 65 with newly diagnosed hyperthyroidism of under 2 months' duration. The PBMCs were taken from 10 ml of fresh peripheral blood.

The chain employs TRBV12-3 or TRBV12-4 and TRBJ1-2; no definite D call. Sample: blood. The sequence was obtained from a man aged 40-50 years with Graves' hyperthyroidism. The CDR3 spells CASSFGSYGYTF. As DNA, the CDR3 is TGTGCCAGCAGTTTTGGTAGCTATGGCTACACCTTC.